One and the same sample provided the 15 T cell receptor beta chains below, sequenced in a study of blood T cell repertoires in COVID-19. Assay used: immunoSEQ multiplex PCR; TCRdb lists only in-frame clones, some missing. The data contain about 85,000 clones, approximately 84% of them singletons. The specimen was peripheral blood. The receptors were gathered from a man aged 55 to 69 with acute or convalescent COVID-19.

This sequence joins TRBV9 and TRBJ2-3; D may be TRBD1 (7 bases). V was trimmed by 0 bases and J by 5 bases, leaving 13 bases between them. CDR1 SGDLS and CDR2 YYNGEE come from the germline V gene. The CDR3 sequence is 15 residues long. The CDR3 region has the DNA TGTGCCAGCAGCGTAGTGGAGGGGGCCGAAGATACGCAGTATTTT. Protein product: CASSVVEGAEDTQYF.

The V gene is TRBV6-2 or TRBV6-3, the J gene TRBJ1-3; a possible D gene is TRBD1 (5 bases). Germline CDR1 reads MNHEY; CDR2 reads SVGEGT. V lost 5 bases and J 0 bases, leaving 14 bases between the germline ends. CDR3 length: 16 residues. CDR3 amino acids: CASSPRDFHSGNTIYF. The CDR3 nucleotides read TGTGCCAGCAGTCCCCGGGACTTCCACTCTGGAAACACCATATATTTT.

The rearrangement uses TRBV19 and TRBJ1-1, with TRBD1 matching 7 bases. Trimming at V came to 3 bases and at J to 3 bases, leaving 7 bases not matched to a gene. The CDR3 covers 15 residues. Germline V lookup: CDR1 LNHDA, CDR2 SQIVND (reference sequence). CDR3 DNA sequence: TGTGCCAGTAGTATGAGGGGGCTGGGGCACACTGAAGCTTTCTTT. Translation gives CASSMRGLGHTEAFF.

This chain connects TRBV30 to TRBJ1-5, with D unclear. This CDR3 is built from 13 residues. Between the trimmed V and J ends, which lost 2 bases and 7 bases, there was a span of 12 bases. Germline V gene lookup returns CDR1 GTSNPN and CDR2 SVGIG (reference sequence). The CDR3 region has the DNA TGTGCCTGGAGTTGGGAGAAAGACCAGCCCCAGCATTTT. Translating gives CAWSWEKDQPQHF.

The J gene is TRBJ1-2, the V gene TRBV6-5; TRBD1 might be the D (5 bases). The CDR3 consists of 16 residues. Germline loops: CDR1 MNHEY, CDR2 SVGAGI. V lost 4 bases to trimming and J lost 5 bases, with 20 bases between them. CDR3 sequence reads: CASSSVLGGAVYGYTF. CDR3 coding DNA: TGTGCCAGCAGTTCCGTCTTGGGGGGTGCAGTTTATGGCTACACCTTC.

The rearrangement uses TRBV9 and TRBJ1-1; the D is unclear. This CDR3 has 14 residues. CDR1 and CDR2 (germline): SGDLS, YYNGEE. Trimming removed 4 bases at V and 5 bases at J, with 15 bases between. The CDR3 loop is CASSLAAVGTEAFF. In nucleotides, the CDR3 is TGTGCCAGCAGCTTGGCAGCGGTGGGGACTGAAGCTTTCTTT.

The chain recombines TRBV7-2 with TRBJ1-1, with D unresolved. Trimming pared 1 base from V and 1 base from J, leaving 10 bases between. The CDR3 runs 15 residues. Germline assignment: CDR1 SGHTA and CDR2 FQGNSA. CDR3 residues: CASSLGYRSNTEAFF. Here the CDR3 DNA reads TGTGCCAGCAGCTTAGGCTACAGATCGAACACTGAAGCTTTCTTT.

V usage is TRBV4-2 and J usage is TRBJ1-1; D is unresolved. The CDR3 runs to 14 residues. V lost 1 base to trimming and J lost 4 bases, with 10 bases between them. Germline V gene data show CDR1 as LGHNA and CDR2 as YNFKEQ. In DNA, the CDR3 is TGTGCCAGCAGCCAAGTCGAGGGTGGCACTGAAGCTTTCTTT. It yields the protein CASSQVEGGTEAFF.

The chain has TRBV18 and TRBJ1-1; no clear D. V was pared by 6 bases and J by 1 base, with 6 bases between. Germline lookup yields CDR1 KGHSH and CDR2 LQKENI. This CDR3 has 12 residues. For the CDR3, the DNA is TGTGCCAGCTCTACGGGGAACACTGAAGCTTTCTTT. It translates to CASSTGNTEAFF.

The J gene is TRBJ1-2, the V gene TRBV4-3; TRBD1 might be the D (6 bases). The CDR3 length is 15 residues. The V end lost 4 bases, the J end lost 4 bases, and 16 bases lay between the germline ends. Looked up from germline, CDR1 is LGHNA and CDR2 is YSLEER. The CDR3 loop is CASSLQTDRSYGYTF. DNA for the CDR3: TGCGCCAGCAGCCTCCAAACGGACAGAAGCTATGGCTACACCTTC.

This chain joins TRBV19 and TRBJ1-1; 9 bases map to TRBD1. Germline CDR1 LNHDA, CDR2 SQIVND (reference sequence). The J segment lost 5 bases and the V segment lost 5 bases, leaving 9 bases of the junction unmatched. The CDR3 is 15 amino acids. The DNA for the CDR3 is TGTGCCAGTAGTCCATTGGACAGGGGTGGAACTGAAGCTTTCTTT. It yields the protein CASSPLDRGGTEAFF.

This chain joins TRBV12-3 or TRBV12-4 and TRBJ1-1, with D possibly TRBD1 on 5 matching bases. This CDR3 is 12 amino acids long. With 3 bases removed from V and 5 bases from J, the gap between germline ends came to 7 bases. This chain's CDR3 is CASSFPGTEAFF. DNA for the CDR3: TGTGCCAGCAGTTTCCCAGGGACTGAAGCTTTCTTT.

The rearrangement joins TRBV5-1 to TRBJ1-5, with 8 bases aligning to TRBD1. CDR3 length: 15 amino acids. Per the germline V gene, CDR1 is SGHRS and CDR2 is YFSETQ. J was trimmed by 3 bases and V by 0 bases; bases with no gene match: 2. The CDR3 protein is CASSLGQGHNQPQHF. In nucleotides, the CDR3 is TGCGCCAGCAGCTTGGGACAGGGGCACAATCAGCCCCAGCATTTT.

V and J are TRBV10-2 and TRBJ2-7; D unresolved. Trimming left V 5 bases short and J 3 bases short, with 11 bases between. The CDR3 is made up of 13 amino acids. The germline V gene has CDR1 WSHSY and CDR2 SAAADI. DNA for the CDR3: TGCGCCAGCAGTCAGAACATCATCTACGAGCAGTACTTC. Translating it yields CASSQNIIYEQYF.

This rearrangement joins TRBV7-9 to TRBJ1-5, with a possible D match to TRBD1 (6 bases). Germline V gives CDR1 SEHNR, CDR2 FQNEAQ (reference sequence). This CDR3 contains 14 residues. With 6 bases removed from V and 2 bases from J, the gap between germline ends came to 11 bases. CDR3 region: CASSKSGGNQPQHF. CDR3 nucleotides: TGTGCCAGCAGTAAATCAGGGGGCAATCAGCCCCAGCATTTT.